The 14 T cell receptor beta chains presented below share a single source sample, sequenced in a study of blood T cells in healthy people across ages. Sample-barcoded 5' priming and a J-beta primer mix drove a second PCR of about 6 to 12 cycles. TCRdb independently ran MiXCR on the 5' RACE reads; one entry per CDR3 protein. In the table there are about 1 million distinct CDR3 sequences, 35% to 50% of which are singletons. Sequencing input: blood. All receptors derive from a woman aged 60 to 75 in good health.

Only one count was recorded for this clonotype. V gene TRBV15 combines with J gene TRBJ2-7; D may be TRBD1 (5 bases). The germline V gene has CDR1 LNHNV and CDR2 YYDKDF (reference sequence). V was cut by 0 bases and J by 7 bases, with 10 bases left in between. CDR3 length equals 13 residues. CDR3 sequence: CATSRDADNEQYF. CDR3 DNA: TGTGCCACCAGCAGAGATGCGGACAATGAGCAGTACTTC.

The V gene is TRBV5-1, the J gene TRBJ2-3; D ambiguous. This CDR3 contains 12 residues. Germline values: CDR1 SGHRS, CDR2 YFSETQ. Between the trimmed V and J ends, which lost 4 bases and 5 bases, there was a span of 8 bases. The CDR3 DNA reads TGCGCCAGCAGCCCCAGTGAAGATACGCAGTATTTT. It yields the protein CASSPSEDTQYF.

The chain uses TRBV6-1 and TRBJ2-3, with 7 nucleotides matching TRBD1. CDR3 length: 14 residues. Trimming at V came to 7 bases and at J to 3 bases, leaving 7 bases not matched to a gene. Germline V gene sequence: CDR1 MNHNS, CDR2 SASEGT. CDR3 coding DNA: TGTGCCAGCAATGCCAGGGGGTTAACAGATACGCAGTATTTT. Amino acid sequence: CASNARGLTDTQYF.

This rearrangement joins TRBV4-2 to TRBJ2-2, with 8 bases that match TRBD1. The CDR3 is made up of 16 amino acids. Germline loops: CDR1 LGHNA, CDR2 YNFKEQ. After removal of 0 bases from V and 6 bases from J, the junction contained 6 bases not matched to a gene. The CDR3 sequence is CASSQDSGGEAGELFF. The CDR3 DNA reads TGTGCCAGCAGCCAAGACTCAGGGGGCGAAGCCGGGGAGCTGTTTTTT.

The chain carries TRBV10-2 and TRBJ1-2; D possibly corresponds to TRBD1 (6 bases). Deletions cut 4 bases from V and 8 bases from J, with 14 bases between. This CDR3 is 13 amino acids long. The germline V gene encodes CDR1 WSHSY and CDR2 SAAADI. CDR3 bases: TGCGCCAGCAGTGCAGGGGCGGTTACGGGCTACACCTTC. This sequence encodes CASSAGAVTGYTF.

This clonotype appeared a few times. The chain has TRBV18 and TRBJ2-5; D uncertain. The CDR3 runs 18 residues. V lost 1 base and J lost 5, with 23 bases in between. Germline loops: CDR1 KGHSH, CDR2 LQKENI. This CDR3 is CASSPLGSGRSRRETQYF. The CDR3 region has the DNA TGTGCCAGCTCACCACTGGGGTCAGGACGGAGCCGAAGGGAGACCCAGTACTTC.

The table lists this clonotype with a few counts. CDR3 amino acids: CASSDLKRSNQETQYF. DNA of the CDR3: TGCGCCAGCAGCGACCTTAAGCGGAGCAACCAAGAGACCCAGTACTTC. The V and J genes are TRBV5-1 and TRBJ2-5; possibly TRBD2 for D (5 bases). CDR1 SGHRS and CDR2 YFSETQ come from the germline V gene. The V and J ends lost 4 bases and 0 bases respectively, with 16 bases between them. This CDR3 spans 16 amino acids.

The rearrangement links TRBV5-1 to TRBJ2-3; D gene uncertain. CDR1 and CDR2 from the germline V gene are SGHRS and YFSETQ. The CDR3 has 14 residues. V lost 7 bases, J lost 0 bases, and 12 bases lay in between. The CDR3 DNA reads TGCGCCAGCCGCACAGCATTTAGCACAGATACGCAGTATTTT. Amino acid sequence: CASRTAFSTDTQYF. Using reference TRBV5-1 and TRBJ2-3 for the parts outside the CDR3, the full variable domain is KAGVTQTPRYLIKTRGQQVTLSCSPISGHRSVSWYQQTPGQGLQFLFEYFSETQRNKGNFPGRFSGRQFSNSRSEMNVSTLELGDSALYLCASRTAFSTDTQYFGPGTRLTVL.

The chain combines TRBV7-9 with TRBJ2-7, with 14 bases fitting TRBD2. The CDR3 is made up of 17 amino acids. Germline CDR1 reads SEHNR; CDR2 reads FQNEAQ (reference sequence). The V segment lost 5 bases and the J segment 7 bases; nucleotides outside the gene matches: 13. CDR3 sequence: CASSPPGTSGSINEQYF. CDR3 sequence (DNA): TGTGCCAGCAGCCCCCCCGGGACTAGCGGGAGTATCAATGAGCAGTACTTC.

The sample holds a few counts of this clonotype. This chain uses TRBV6-5 with TRBJ2-5; no clear D. Near its end, the DNA agrees better with TRBJ2-7, so the J call may be wrong. Germline V CDR1 and CDR2: MNHEY, SVGAGI. The CDR3 sequence is 14 residues long. CDR3 in amino acids: CASSYEEPPYEQYF. CDR3 sequence (DNA): TGTGCCAGCAGTTACGAGGAACCCCCTTACGAGCAGTACTTC.

A single count supports this clonotype. This rearrangement joins TRBV20-1 to TRBJ2-5; D remains unclear. V lost 2 bases and J lost 2, with 12 bases in between. The length of the CDR3 is 14 residues. The germline gives CDR1 DFQATT, CDR2 SNEGSKA (reference sequence). CDR3 region: CSARWLQLQETQYF. Written as DNA, the CDR3 is TGCAGTGCTAGATGGTTACAGCTACAAGAGACCCAGTACTTC.

This clonotype turned up a few times. The V call is TRBV27, the J call TRBJ2-1; TRBD2 matches 12 bases. V trimming: 4 bases; J trimming: 8 bases; junction bases outside the gene matches: 9. Looked up from germline, CDR1 is MNHEY and CDR2 is SMNVEV (reference sequence). The CDR3 spans 16 residues. Here the CDR3 DNA reads TGTGCCAGCAGTTCCCCTAGCGGGAGGGCCCTTTATGAGCAGTTCTTC. Its translation: CASSSPSGRALYEQFF.

The rearrangement uses TRBV3-1 and TRBJ2-7, with D possibly being TRBD1 (6 bases). Germline CDR1 reads LGHDT; CDR2 reads YNNKEL (reference sequence). This CDR3 is 17 amino acids long. Trimming removed 5 bases from V and 2 bases from J, with 22 bases in between. The CDR3 here is CASSLGASGTSTYEQYF. As DNA, the CDR3 is TGTGCCAGCAGCTTGGGGGCGTCCGGGACCTCCACCTACGAGCAGTACTTC.

This clonotype was picked up a small number of times. The CDR3 DNA follows: TGTGCCAGCAGTTTACCCACTAGCGATGAGCAGTTCTTC. Translated, it gives CASSLPTSDEQFF. This chain joins TRBV28 and TRBJ2-1; 7 bases align to TRBD2. The CDR3 loop spans 13 amino acids. The germline CDR1 and CDR2 sequences are MDHEN and SYDVKM. V gave up 2 bases and J gave up 8 bases; unmatched junction bases: 3.